This TCR beta chain was captured by sequencing in a study of blood T cell repertoires in COVID-19 (dated by TCRdb to about 2020). In the study overall: The collaborator samples originated in the United States, Italy and Spain and spanned the acute and convalescent phases of COVID-19. Samples came from the ongoing ImmuneRACE study (first 160 participants) plus 1,254 subjects from 6 global collaborators. A de-identified subject ID, COVID-19 status, age in years and sex were almost always included in the sample metadata. A freely available public database, intended as a resource for researchers studying the immune response to SARS-CoV-2, is where the repertoires were released. Where available, HLA class I and class II types were obtained from metadata supplied by the sample provider rather than from assay-based typing. The dataset comprised deeply sampled blood TCRbeta repertoires from subjects exposed to, actively infected with, or recovered from COVID-19. The material from the prospective study consisted of cDNA or gDNA derived from T cells, B-cell-depleted T cells, or PBMCs. Overall study results and their limits: The quantity of clinical and demographic metadata differed by source and by participant and was supplied without curation.

At one collaborating source in Seattle, patients were enrolled during active infection and were followed longitudinally through the course of disease. Whole blood was collected in K2EDTA tubes by collaborating institutions according to the institutions' own protocols. For TCRbeta analysis, collaborators shipped samples in one of three forms: frozen whole blood, isolated PBMCs, or DNA extracted from either of those sample types. TCRbeta CDR3 regions were amplified from genomic DNA by means of the immunoSEQ Assay, a bias-controlled multiplex PCR. Concerning the study's data processing: The number of nucleated cells in each sample was estimated from the amplification of reference gene primers within the assay. Sequence reads were collapsed and filtered to measure the absolute abundance of every unique TCRbeta CDR3 rearrangement. For each sample, productive Simpson clonality was calculated as the square root of Simpson's diversity index over productive rearrangements. The table comes from immuneACCESS by way of TCRdb, which keeps in-frame sequences with V and J called. Part of the clones is missing from these tables; in studies checked, under half for an unresolved V gene and the rest for unknown reasons. V, J and clone size are taken as reported in that table, and D and trimming were inferred from the DNA itself. Counted in this sample were about 180,000 clones; around 85% of them appeared once. The ten largest account for roughly 20% of the sample.

The germline V gene sets CDR1 to ENHRY and CDR2 to SYGVKD. V has 5 bases trimmed and J has 3 bases trimmed; junction bases matching no gene number 2. Including cysteine and phenylalanine, the CDR3 has 15 amino acids. CDR3 DNA only is kept here, 45 bases in frame from base 1. On this clone itself: Its antigen is not yet known. Qualities for individual bases were not recorded, and no much larger clone is one base off.

The V and J genes are TRBV10-3 and TRBJ2-3, with TRBD2 matching 13 junction bases. Material: peripheral blood. The source is a person aged 65 to 85 with COVID-19, enrolled during active disease. The DNA sequence is given as TGTGCCATCAGTCGACTAGCGGGGGGTACAGATACGCAGTATTTT. This codes for CAISRLAGGTDTQYF.